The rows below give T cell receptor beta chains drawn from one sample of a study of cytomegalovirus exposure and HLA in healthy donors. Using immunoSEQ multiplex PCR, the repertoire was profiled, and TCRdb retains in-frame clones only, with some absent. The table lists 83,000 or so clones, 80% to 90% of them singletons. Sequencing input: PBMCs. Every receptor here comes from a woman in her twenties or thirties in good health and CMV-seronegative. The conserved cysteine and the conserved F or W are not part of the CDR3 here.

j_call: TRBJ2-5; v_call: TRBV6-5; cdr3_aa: ASSATGGETQY
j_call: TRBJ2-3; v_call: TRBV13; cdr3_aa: ASSPRPTGGTDTQY
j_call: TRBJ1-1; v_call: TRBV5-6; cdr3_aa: ASSGSFYTEAF
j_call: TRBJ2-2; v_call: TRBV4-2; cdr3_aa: ASSQPDGLAGNTGELF
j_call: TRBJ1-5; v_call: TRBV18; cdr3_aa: ASSPPGQISNQPQH
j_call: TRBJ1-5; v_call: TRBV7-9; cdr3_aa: ASSLAWEHQPQH
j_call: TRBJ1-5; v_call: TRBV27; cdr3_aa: ASSDSPGQPQH
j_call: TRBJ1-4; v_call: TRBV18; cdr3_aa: ASSRNGQAGMEKLF
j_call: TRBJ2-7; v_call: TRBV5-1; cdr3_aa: ASSLLTGGTGGEQY
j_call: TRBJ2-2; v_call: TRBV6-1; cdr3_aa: ASSDLVAGAANTGELF
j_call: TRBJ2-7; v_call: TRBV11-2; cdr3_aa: ASSGQGYEQY
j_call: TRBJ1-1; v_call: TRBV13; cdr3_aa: ASSLDRGRRVNTEAF
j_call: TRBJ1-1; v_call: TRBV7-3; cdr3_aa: ASSPGYGNLNTEAF
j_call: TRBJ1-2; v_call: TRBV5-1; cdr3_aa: ASSPGTRQVIGYT
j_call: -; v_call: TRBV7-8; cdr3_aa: ASSLSRQGYEQY
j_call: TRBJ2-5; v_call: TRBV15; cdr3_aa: ATSRGTGLETQY
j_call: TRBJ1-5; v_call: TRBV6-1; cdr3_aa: ASRDTGAQPQH
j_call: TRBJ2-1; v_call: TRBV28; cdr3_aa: ASSLSTSEQF
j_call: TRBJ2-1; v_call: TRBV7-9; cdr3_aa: SSSAHPHEQF
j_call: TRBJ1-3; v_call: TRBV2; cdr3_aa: ASILTGGRNTIY
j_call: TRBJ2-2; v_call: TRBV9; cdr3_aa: ASKSTPGLAGAAPNTGELF
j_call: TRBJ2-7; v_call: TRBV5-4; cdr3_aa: ASSLGSSYEQY